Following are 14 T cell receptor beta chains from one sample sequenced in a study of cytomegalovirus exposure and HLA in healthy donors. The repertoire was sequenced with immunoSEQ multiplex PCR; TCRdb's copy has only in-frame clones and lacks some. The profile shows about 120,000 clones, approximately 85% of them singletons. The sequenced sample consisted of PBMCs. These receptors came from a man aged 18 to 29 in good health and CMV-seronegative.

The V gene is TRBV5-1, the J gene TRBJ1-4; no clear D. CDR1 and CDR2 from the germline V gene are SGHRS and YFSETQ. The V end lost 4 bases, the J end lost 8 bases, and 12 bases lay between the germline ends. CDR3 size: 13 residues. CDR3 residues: CASSGGLGEKLFF. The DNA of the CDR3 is TGCGCCAGCAGCGGAGGCCTAGGGGAAAAACTGTTTTTT.

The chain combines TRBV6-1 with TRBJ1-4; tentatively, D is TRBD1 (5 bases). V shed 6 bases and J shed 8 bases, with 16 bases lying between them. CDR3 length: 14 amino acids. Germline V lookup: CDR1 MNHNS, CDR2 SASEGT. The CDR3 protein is CASSTSHRGEKLFF. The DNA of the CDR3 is TGTGCCAGCAGCACCAGCCACCGGGGGGAAAAACTGTTTTTT.

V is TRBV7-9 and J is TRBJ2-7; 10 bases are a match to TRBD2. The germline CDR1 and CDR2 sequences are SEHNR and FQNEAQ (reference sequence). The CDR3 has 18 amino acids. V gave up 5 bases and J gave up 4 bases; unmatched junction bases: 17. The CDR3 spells CASSLPTHPSGGFYEQYF. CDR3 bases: TGTGCCAGCAGCCTACCAACGCACCCTAGCGGGGGCTTTTACGAGCAGTACTTC. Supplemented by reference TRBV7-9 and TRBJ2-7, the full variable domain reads DTGVSQNPRHKITKRGQNVTFRCDPISEHNRLYWYRQTLGQGPEFLTYFQNEAQLEKSRLLSDRFSAERPKGSFSTLEIQRTEQGDSAMYLCASSLPTHPSGGFYEQYFGPGTRLTVT.

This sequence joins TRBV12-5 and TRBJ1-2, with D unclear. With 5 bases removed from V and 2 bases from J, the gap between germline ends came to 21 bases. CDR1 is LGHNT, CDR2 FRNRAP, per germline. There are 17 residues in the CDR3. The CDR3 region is CASGPPFMGRPNYGYTF. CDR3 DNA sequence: TGTGCTAGTGGTCCACCCTTTATGGGCAGGCCAAACTATGGCTACACCTTC. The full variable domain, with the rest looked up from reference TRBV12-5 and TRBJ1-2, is DARVTQTPRHKVTEMGQEVTMRCQPILGHNTVFWYRQTMMQGLELLAYFRNRAPLDDSGMPKDRFSAEMPDATLATLKIQPSEPRDSAVYFCASGPPFMGRPNYGYTFGSGTRLTVV.

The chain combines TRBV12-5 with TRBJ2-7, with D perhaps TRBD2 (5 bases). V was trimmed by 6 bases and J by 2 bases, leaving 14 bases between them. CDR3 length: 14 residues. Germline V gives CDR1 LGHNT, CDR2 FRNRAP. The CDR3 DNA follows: TGTGCTAGTGGACAACCGGACGGGACCTACGAGCAGTACTTC. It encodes CASGQPDGTYEQYF.

The CDR3 DNA follows: TGTGCCAGCAGTGAAGAATACCAACTTCGCACTGAAGCTTTCTTT. As protein: CASSEEYQLRTEAFF. The chain employs TRBV2 and TRBJ1-1; D unresolved. The CDR3 spans 15 residues. V shed 1 base and J shed 4 bases, with 13 bases lying between them. Germline-derived CDR1 and CDR2 are SNHLY and FYNNEI.

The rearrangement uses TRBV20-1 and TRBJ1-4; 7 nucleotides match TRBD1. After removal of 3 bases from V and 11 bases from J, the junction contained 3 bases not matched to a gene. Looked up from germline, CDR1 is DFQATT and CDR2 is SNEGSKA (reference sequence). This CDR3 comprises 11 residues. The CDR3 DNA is TGCAGTGCTAGGACAGGGTGGAAACTGTTTTTT. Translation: CSARTGWKLFF.

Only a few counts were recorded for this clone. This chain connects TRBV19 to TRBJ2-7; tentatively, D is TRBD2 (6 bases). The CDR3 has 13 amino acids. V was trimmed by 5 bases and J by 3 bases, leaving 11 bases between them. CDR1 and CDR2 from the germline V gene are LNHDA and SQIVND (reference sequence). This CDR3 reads CASSHREFYEQYF. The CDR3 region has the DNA TGTGCCAGTAGTCACCGGGAGTTCTACGAGCAGTACTTC.

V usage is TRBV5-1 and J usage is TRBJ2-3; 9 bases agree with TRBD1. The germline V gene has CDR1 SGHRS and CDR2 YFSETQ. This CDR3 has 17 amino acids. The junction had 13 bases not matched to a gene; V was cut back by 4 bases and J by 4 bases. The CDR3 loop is CASSLFPGQGNSDTQYF. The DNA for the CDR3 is TGCGCCAGCAGCCTATTCCCGGGACAGGGCAATTCAGATACGCAGTATTTT.

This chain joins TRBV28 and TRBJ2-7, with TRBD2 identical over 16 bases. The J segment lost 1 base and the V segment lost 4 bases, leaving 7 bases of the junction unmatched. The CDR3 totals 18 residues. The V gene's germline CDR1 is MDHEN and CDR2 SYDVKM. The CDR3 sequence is CASSWVSGLAGGSYEQYF. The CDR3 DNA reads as TGTGCCAGCAGTTGGGTATCGGGACTAGCGGGAGGGTCCTACGAGCAGTACTTC. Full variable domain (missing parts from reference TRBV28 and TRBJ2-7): DVKVTQSSRYLVKRTGEKVFLECVQDMDHENMFWYRQDPGLGLRLIYFSYDVKMKEKGDIPEGYSVSREKKERFSLILESASTNQTSMYLCASSWVSGLAGGSYEQYFGPGTRLTVT.

This CDR3 reads CASSHQQGAYQPGANVLTF. The CDR3 DNA is TGTGCCAGCAGCCACCAACAGGGGGCGTATCAGCCTGGGGCCAACGTCCTGACTTTC. V gene TRBV7-9 combines with J gene TRBJ2-6, with 9 bases aligning to TRBD1. The germline CDR1 and CDR2 sequences are SEHNR and FQNEAQ (reference sequence). V was clipped by 5 bases and J by 2 bases; unmatched bases: 13. The CDR3 runs to 19 residues. The variable domain in full, completed from reference TRBV7-9 and TRBJ2-6, reads DTGVSQNPRHKITKRGQNVTFRCDPISEHNRLYWYRQTLGQGPEFLTYFQNEAQLEKSRLLSDRFSAERPKGSFSTLEIQRTEQGDSAMYLCASSHQQGAYQPGANVLTFGAGSRLTVL.

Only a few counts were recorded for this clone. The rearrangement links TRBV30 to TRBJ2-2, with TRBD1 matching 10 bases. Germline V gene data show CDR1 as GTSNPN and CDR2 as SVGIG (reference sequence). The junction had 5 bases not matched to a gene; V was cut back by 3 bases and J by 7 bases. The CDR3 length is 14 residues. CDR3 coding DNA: TGTGCCTGGAGAGGGACAGGGGATCTCGGGGAGCTGTTTTTT. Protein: CAWRGTGDLGELFF. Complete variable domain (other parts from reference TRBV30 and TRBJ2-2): SQTIHQWPATLVQPVGSPLSLECTVEGTSNPNLYWYRQAAGRGLQLLFYSVGIGQISSEVPQNLSASRPQDRQFILSSKKLLLSDSGFYLCAWRGTGDLGELFFGEGSRLTVL.

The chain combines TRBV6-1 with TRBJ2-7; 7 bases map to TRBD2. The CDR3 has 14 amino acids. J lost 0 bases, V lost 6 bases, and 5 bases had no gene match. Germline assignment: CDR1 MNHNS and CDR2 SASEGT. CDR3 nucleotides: TGTGCCAGCAGGAGGACTAGTAGCTCCTACGAGCAGTACTTC. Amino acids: CASRRTSSSYEQYF.

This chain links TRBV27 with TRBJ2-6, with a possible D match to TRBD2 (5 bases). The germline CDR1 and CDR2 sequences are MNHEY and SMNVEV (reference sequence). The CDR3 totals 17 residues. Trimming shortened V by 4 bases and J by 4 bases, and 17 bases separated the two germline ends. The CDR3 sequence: CASSSLVTRAGANVLTF. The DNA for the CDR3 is TGTGCCAGCAGTTCCCTCGTTACGCGGGCCGGGGCCAACGTCCTGACTTTC.